The 12 T cell receptor beta chains given below trace back to one sample, sequenced in a study of monozygotic twins with inflammatory bowel disease. TCRdb re-called the 5' RACE reads; every CDR3 protein appears as one record, without DNA. This listing includes about 210,000 distinct CDR3 sequences. The specimen sequenced was blood. These receptors all come from a human donor with ulcerative colitis or Crohn's disease, or a healthy co-twin of an affected twin (not recorded which).

The J gene is TRBJ2-7, the V gene TRBV18; the TRBD1 assignment by TCRdb is unverifiable without DNA. Looked up from germline, CDR1 is KGHSH and CDR2 is LQKENI. The CDR3 spans 16 residues. This chain's CDR3 is CASSPPIGTGLYEQYF.

J is TRBJ2-3 and V is TRBV6-4. The germline V gene has CDR1 MRHNA and CDR2 SNTAGT. The CDR3 has 14 amino acids. The CDR3 protein is CASSDGSSTDTQYF.

The rearrangement links TRBV5-1 to TRBJ2-1; TCRdb's assignment of TRBD1 cannot be checked, as there is no DNA. In germline, CDR1 is SGHRS, CDR2 YFSETQ. The length of the CDR3 is 15 residues. This CDR3 reads CASSLIQGARNEQFF.

The rearrangement uses TRBV18 and TRBJ1-2; TCRdb's D call of TRBD1 is untestable without DNA. This CDR3 region has 19 residues. Germline values: CDR1 KGHSH, CDR2 LQKENI. The CDR3 region is CASSPYVPGQGARSYGYTF.

The chain is built from TRBV12-3 or TRBV12-4 and TRBJ2-7; there is no DNA to check the TCRdb D call of TRBD2. The CDR3 spans 16 residues. The CDR3 spells CASSLKVVAGSYEQYF.

The V and J genes are TRBV20-1 and TRBJ2-7; absent DNA, TCRdb's TRBD1 call cannot be checked. The CDR3 is made up of 13 amino acids. The germline CDR1 and CDR2 sequences are DFQATT and SNEGSKA (reference sequence). The CDR3: CSAGGQGIGEQYF.

The rearrangement links TRBV6-5 to TRBJ1-4; with no DNA, the TCRdb D assignment of TRBD1 cannot be verified. This CDR3 contains 14 residues. Germline CDR1 MNHEY, CDR2 SVGAGI. CDR3: CASSYSQGTEKLFF.

The chain employs TRBV4-2 and TRBJ2-7. The CDR3 length is 14 residues. Germline CDR1 reads LGHNA; CDR2 reads YNFKEQ. The CDR3 protein is CASSQMNKQYEQYF.

The V and J genes are TRBV7-9 and TRBJ1-1. This CDR3 has 15 amino acids. CDR1 is SEHNR and CDR2 is FQNEAQ in the germline V gene (reference sequence). The CDR3 sequence is CASSPGRASYTEAFF.

This sequence joins TRBV18 and TRBJ2-3; TCRdb indicates TRBD1, and absent DNA this call remains unverified. Germline V lookup: CDR1 KGHSH, CDR2 LQKENI. The CDR3 runs to 15 residues. The CDR3 protein is CASSSTGISTDTQYF.

This chain joins TRBV4-2 and TRBJ2-1; TCRdb picks TRBD2, but there is no DNA to check that call. This CDR3 region has 17 residues. Per germline, CDR1 LGHNA and CDR2 YNFKEQ. The chain's CDR3 is CASSQGTSGGNYNEQFF.

This chain connects TRBV7-8 to TRBJ1-5. The CDR3 is 13 residues long. Germline values: CDR1 SGHVS, CDR2 FQNEAQ. The CDR3 here is CASSLVWHQPQHF.